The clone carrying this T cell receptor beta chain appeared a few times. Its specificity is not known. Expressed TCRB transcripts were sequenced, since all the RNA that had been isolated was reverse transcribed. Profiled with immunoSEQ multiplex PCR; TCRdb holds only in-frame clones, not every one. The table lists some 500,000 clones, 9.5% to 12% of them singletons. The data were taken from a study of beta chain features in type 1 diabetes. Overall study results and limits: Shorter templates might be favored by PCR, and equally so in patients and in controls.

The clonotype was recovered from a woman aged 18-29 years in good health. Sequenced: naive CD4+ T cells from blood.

CDR3 residues: CASSYSIRGDRLQYV. The CDR3 DNA sequence: TGTGCCAGCAGTTACTCCATACGGGGGGACCGCTTGCAGTACGTC. This chain joins TRBV6-5 and TRBJ2-7; 7 bases line up with TRBD2. The CDR3 length is 15 residues. V dropped 0 bases and J dropped 9; count of bases not matched to a gene: 11. Per germline, CDR1 MNHEY and CDR2 SVGAGI.